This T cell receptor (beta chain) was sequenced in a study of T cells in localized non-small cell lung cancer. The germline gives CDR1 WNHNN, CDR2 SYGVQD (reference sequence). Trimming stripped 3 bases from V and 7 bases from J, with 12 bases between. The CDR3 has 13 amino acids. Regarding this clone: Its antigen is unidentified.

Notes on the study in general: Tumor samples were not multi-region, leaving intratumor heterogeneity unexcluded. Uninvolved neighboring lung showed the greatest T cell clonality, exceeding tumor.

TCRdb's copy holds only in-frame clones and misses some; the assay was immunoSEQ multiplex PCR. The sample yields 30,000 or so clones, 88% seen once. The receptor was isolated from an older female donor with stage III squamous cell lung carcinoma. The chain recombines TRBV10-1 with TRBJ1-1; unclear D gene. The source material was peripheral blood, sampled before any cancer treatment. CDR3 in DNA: TGCGCCAGCAGTGACTCGTACGGATTTGAAGCTTTCTTT. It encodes CASSDSYGFEAFF.